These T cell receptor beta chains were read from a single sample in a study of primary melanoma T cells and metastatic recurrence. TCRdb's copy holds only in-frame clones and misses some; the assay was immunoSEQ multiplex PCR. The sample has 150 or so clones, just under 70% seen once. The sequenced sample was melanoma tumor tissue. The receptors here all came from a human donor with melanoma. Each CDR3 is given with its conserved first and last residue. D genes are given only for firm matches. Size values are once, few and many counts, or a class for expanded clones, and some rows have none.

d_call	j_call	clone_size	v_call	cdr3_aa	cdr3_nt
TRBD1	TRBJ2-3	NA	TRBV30	CAWSPGQGLTDTQYF	TGTGCCTGGAGTCCGGGACAGGGGTTAACAGATACGCAGTATTTT
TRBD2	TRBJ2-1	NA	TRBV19	CASSTPGLALDFNEQFF	TGTGCCAGTAGTACCCCGGGACTAGCGCTGGACTTCAATGAGCAGTTCTTC
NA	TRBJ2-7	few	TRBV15	CATSRDGGARDISF	TGTGCCACCAGCAGAGATGGGGGGGCACGGGACATTTCCTTC
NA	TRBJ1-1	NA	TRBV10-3	CAISERPREGGNTEAFF	TGTGCCATCAGTGAGCGACCCAGGGAGGGGGGGAACACTGAAGCTTTCTTT
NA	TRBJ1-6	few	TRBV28	CASSFPVPHSPLHF	TGTGCCAGCAGTTTCCCCGTTCCCCATTCACCCCTCCACTTT
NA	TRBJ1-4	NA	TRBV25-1	CASSKGEGRKGEKLFF	TGTGCCAGCAGTAAAGGGGAAGGAAGGAAAGGTGAAAAACTGTTTTTT
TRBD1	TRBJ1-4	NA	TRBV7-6	CASSQQGANEKLFF	TGTGCTAGCAGCCAACAGGGGGCGAATGAAAAACTGTTTTTT
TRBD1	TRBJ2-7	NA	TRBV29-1	CSVGRQGYEQYF	TGCAGCGTAGGACGACAGGGATACGAGCAGTACTTC
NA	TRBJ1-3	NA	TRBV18	CASSPAVSPGNTIYF	TGTGCCAGCTCACCAGCCGTTTCCCCGGGGAACACCATATATTTT
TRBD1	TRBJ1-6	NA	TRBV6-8	CASSYSQGASPLHF	TGTGCCAGCAGTTACTCACAGGGGGCTTCACCCCTCCACTTT
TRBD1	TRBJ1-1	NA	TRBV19	CASSGRGPNTEAFF	TGTGCCAGTAGTGGCAGGGGGCCGAACACTGAAGCTTTCTTT
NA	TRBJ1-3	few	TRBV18	CASSPGPSGSGNTIYF	TGTGCCAGCTCACCAGGACCCTCTGGCTCTGGAAACACCATATATTTT
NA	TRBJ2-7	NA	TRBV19	CASSSRQTYEQYF	TGTGCCAGTAGTTCCCGACAGACCTACGAGCAGTACTTC
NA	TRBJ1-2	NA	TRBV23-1	CASSQSGTPYGYTF	TGCGCCAGCAGTCAATCTGGGACACCCTATGGCTACACCTTC
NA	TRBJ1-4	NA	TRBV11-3	CASSLQHRLNEKLFF	TGTGCCAGCAGCTTACAGCACAGGCTTAATGAAAAACTGTTTTTT
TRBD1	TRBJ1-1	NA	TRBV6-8	CASSGQGITEAFF	TGTGCCAGCAGCGGACAGGGAATCACTGAAGCTTTCTTT
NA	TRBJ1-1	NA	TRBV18	CASSPTGSNTEAFF	TGTGCCAGCTCACCCACGGGGAGCAACACTGAAGCTTTCTTT
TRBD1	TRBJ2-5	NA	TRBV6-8	CASSYATGVETQYF	TGTGCCAGCAGTTACGCGACAGGGGTAGAGACCCAGTACTTC
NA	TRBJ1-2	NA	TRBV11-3	CASSLAHQGNYGYTF	TGTGCCAGCAGCCTCGCCCACCAGGGGAACTATGGCTACACCTTC
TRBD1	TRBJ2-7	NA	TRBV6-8	CASSYSTGGYEQYF	TGTGCCAGCAGTTACTCGACAGGGGGCTACGAGCAGTACTTC
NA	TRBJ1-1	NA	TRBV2	CASSRDLQGNTEAFF	TGTGCCAGCAGTCGGGACCTCCAGGGGAACACTGAAGCTTTCTTT
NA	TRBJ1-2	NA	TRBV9	CASSPRTSLLTNYGYTF	TGTGCCAGCAGTCCACGTACTAGCCTTCTTACTAACTATGGCTACACCTTC
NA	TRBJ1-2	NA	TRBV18	CASSPEMGKGYTF	TGTGCCAGCTCCCCAGAGATGGGAAAGGGCTACACCTTC
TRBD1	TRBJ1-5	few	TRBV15	CATSRPQGVGNQPQHF	TGTGCCACCAGCAGACCCCAGGGGGTTGGCAATCAGCCCCAGCATTTT
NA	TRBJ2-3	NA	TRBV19	CASSIFGDYRVLYF	TGTGCCAGTAGTATATTTGGAGACTACCGGGTTTTGTATTTT
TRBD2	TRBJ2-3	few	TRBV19	CASSTPGLAGAVSTDTQYF	TGTGCCAGTAGTACCCCGGGGCTAGCGGGAGCCGTTAGCACAGATACGCAGTATTTT
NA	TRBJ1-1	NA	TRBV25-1	CASSALRGSNTEAFF	TGTGCCAGCAGCGCGCTCAGGGGTTCGAACACTGAAGCTTTCTTT
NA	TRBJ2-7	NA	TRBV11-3	CASSPGGGSSYEQYF	TGTGCCAGCAGCCCGGGGGGCGGGAGCTCCTACGAGCAGTACTTC
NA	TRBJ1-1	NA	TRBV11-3	CASSLITLNTEAFF	TGTGCCAGCAGCTTAATAACCCTGAACACTGAAGCTTTCTTT
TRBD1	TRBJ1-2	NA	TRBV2	CASSSQGGAGYTF	TGTGCCAGCAGTTCCCAGGGGGGGGCTGGCTACACCTTC
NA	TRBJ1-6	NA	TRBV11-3	CASSLDSSYNSPLHF	TGTGCCAGCAGCTTAGATAGCTCCTATAATTCACCCCTCCACTTT
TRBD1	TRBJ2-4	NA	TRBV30	CAWRGQGGANIQYF	TGTGCCTGGAGGGGACAGGGGGGAGCGAACATTCAGTACTTC
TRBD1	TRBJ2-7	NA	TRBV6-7	CASSGDRVYEQYF	TGTGCCAGCAGTGGGGACAGGGTCTACGAGCAGTACTTC
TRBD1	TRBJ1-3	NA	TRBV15	CATSRGDRFSGNTIYF	TGTGCCACCAGCAGAGGGGACAGGTTCTCTGGAAACACCATATATTTT
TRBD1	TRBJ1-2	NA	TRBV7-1	CASKPTGNYGYTF	TGTGCCAGCAAACCGACAGGGAACTATGGCTACACCTTC